This TCR beta chain was sequenced during a study of shared clonotypes between healthy human individuals (TCRdb year 2020). For the study in its entirety: The cohort included three men and two women between 18 and 49 years of age. Blood TCR repertoires of roughly five healthy adults were deeply sequenced to estimate repertoire size and the extent of clonotype sharing between individuals. Per donor, leukapheresis produced somewhere between about 0.9 and 9.5 billion PBMCs. To increase sequencing depth and limit assay-specific biases, TCR repertoire library preparation and sequencing were carried out by different laboratories using diverse techniques. Per donor, three plates each were used for CD4 naive and CD4 memory, two for CD8 naive, and one for CD8 memory. The paper as a whole reports these results and caveats: Because the study included a small number of donors, the genetic and exposure-history diversity represented was limited. Rarefaction of sorted-subset datasets indicated incomplete sequencing despite the large sequencing depth. Sampling was restricted to blood, and TCR repertoires in tissue are likely to differ from TCR repertoires in blood. Naive subsets generally had larger estimated clonotype richness than memory subsets. Compared with non-shared clonotypes, the clonotypes found in all four sorted-subset donors had higher generation probabilities. Across a handful of donors, about 5.2% of naive CD4, around 3.5% of naive CD8, 2.3% of memory CD4, and over 0.35% of memory CD8 clonotypes were shared. Pairwise subsampling led to the expectation that sequencing depth would affect the degree of clonotype sharing among donors.

On this clone itself: Its recognized antigen is unknown. No much larger clonotype is one base removed from it; base qualities were not supplied.

Healthy HIV-negative adults with no recently reported acute infections or vaccinations were included as donors. Every donor was a Caucasian adult living in Nashville, Tennessee, USA. CD4+ T cells were enriched by magnetic negative selection; naive cells were then positively selected on CD45RA, and the negative fraction formed the memory subset. After blood collection by leukapheresis, PBMCs were isolated using Ficoll-Histopaque density gradient centrifugation and then cryopreserved in the vapor phase of liquid nitrogen. Purity and quantity of every magnetically sorted T cell population were checked by analytical flow cytometry. Genomic DNA was isolated from every sorted fraction and measured by UV absorbance on a Nanodrop 2000c. The germline V gene sets CDR1 to SQVTM and CDR2 to ANQGSEA. Relative to germline, V is 6 bases shorter and J is 1 base shorter, with 19 bases between their ends. Spanning cysteine to phenylalanine, the CDR3 consists of 15 amino acids. Just CDR3 DNA is preserved here, 45 bases in frame from base 1.

Using the deep immunoSEQ assay, multiplex PCR amplified TCR CDR3 regions from genomic DNA. Extracted genomic DNA from each cell subset was distributed evenly across all wells of several immunoSEQ 96-well plates, and each plate was treated as a replicate. For sorted subsets, roughly 200 ng of genomic DNA, equivalent to 25,000 to 35,000 T cell genomes, went into each replicate PCR. Purified libraries were quantified with a Qubit 3.0 fluorometer, sized on a Bioanalyzer 2100, and re-quantified with the KAPA Library Quantification kit. Each immunoSEQ 96-well plate was sequenced on its own single-read 150-cycle Illumina NextSeq 550 flow cell. On the study's bioinformatics: Because the immunoSEQ output included only junctional sequences and no quality scores, the filtering could not be the same as the filtering used for full-length reads. Sequences were annotated with PyIR, a Python wrapper for IgBLAST v1.9, using IMGT germline references to assign V/J genes and CDR3. Any read was removed if the V/J assignment was weak (E-value above 1e-6), the CDR3 was missing, or the read contained stop codons, out-of-frame junctions, or ambiguous translated residues. V3J clonotypes were defined as sequences sharing an identical inferred V gene, J gene, and CDR3 amino acid sequence. To compute the percentage overlap between repertoires, the number of shared unique clonotypes was divided by the size of the smaller repertoire. Three approaches were used to assess repertoire richness: RTK rarefaction, the Chao1 estimator, and Recon v2.1 estimates of unobserved clonotypes. OLGA was used to compute generation probabilities for all TCRbeta clonotypes that the gDNA method yielded from a few donors. Held by TCRdb, this immuneACCESS table contains in-frame sequences only and omits some clones. Under half of the omission traces to an unresolved V gene where checked; the cause of the rest is unknown. That table is the source of V, J and clone size, and D and trimming were worked out from the DNA. The sample contains about 680,000 clones, 74% of them found a single time. The biggest ten clones account for more than 1.5% of the sample.

The specimen was memory CD4+ T cells sorted from blood. What this sample's cell subset or site label stands for: CD45RA-negative fraction. Recombination joined TRBV29-1 with TRBJ2-7, with the D gene call left open. The sequence derives from a woman aged 25 to 39 in good health. The sequenced DNA is TGCAGCGTCTTGAACCTTAGCAGGATGTCCTACGAGCAGTACTTC. The resulting protein is CSVLNLSRMSYEQYF.